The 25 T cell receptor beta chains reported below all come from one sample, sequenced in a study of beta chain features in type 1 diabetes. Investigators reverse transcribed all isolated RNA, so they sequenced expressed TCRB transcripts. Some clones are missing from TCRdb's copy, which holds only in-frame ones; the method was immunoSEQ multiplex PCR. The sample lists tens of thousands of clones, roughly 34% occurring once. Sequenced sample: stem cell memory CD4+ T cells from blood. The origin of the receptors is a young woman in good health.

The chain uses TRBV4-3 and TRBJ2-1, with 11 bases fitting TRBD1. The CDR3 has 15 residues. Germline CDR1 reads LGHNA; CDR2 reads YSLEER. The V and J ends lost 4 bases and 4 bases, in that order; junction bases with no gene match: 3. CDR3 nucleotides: TGCGCCAGCAGCCGAGGGACAGGGGGGTACAATGAGCAGTTCTTC. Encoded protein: CASSRGTGGYNEQFF.

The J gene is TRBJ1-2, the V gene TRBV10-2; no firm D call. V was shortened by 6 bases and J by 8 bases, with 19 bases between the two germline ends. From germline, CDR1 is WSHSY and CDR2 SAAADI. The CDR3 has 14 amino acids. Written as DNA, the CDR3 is TGCGCCAGCAGCACGGGCCAGCCGGGGAACGGCTACACCTTC. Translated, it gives CASSTGQPGNGYTF.

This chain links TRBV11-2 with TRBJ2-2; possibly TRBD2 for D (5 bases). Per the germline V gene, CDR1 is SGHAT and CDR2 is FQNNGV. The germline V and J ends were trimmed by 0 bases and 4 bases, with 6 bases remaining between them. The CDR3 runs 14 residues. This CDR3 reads CASSLERATGELFF. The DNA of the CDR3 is TGTGCCAGCAGCTTAGAGAGGGCCACCGGGGAGCTGTTTTTT.

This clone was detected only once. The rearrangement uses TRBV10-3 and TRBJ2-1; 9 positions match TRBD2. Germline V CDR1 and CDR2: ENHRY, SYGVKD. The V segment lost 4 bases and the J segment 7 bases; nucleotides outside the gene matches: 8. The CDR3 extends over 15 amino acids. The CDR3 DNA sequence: TGTGCCATCAGTGTGGGGCTAGCGGGGATTAATGAGCAGTTCTTC. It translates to CAISVGLAGINEQFF.

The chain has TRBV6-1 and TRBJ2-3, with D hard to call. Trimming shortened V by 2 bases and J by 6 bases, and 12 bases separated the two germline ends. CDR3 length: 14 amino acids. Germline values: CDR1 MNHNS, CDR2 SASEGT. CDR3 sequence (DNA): TGTGCCAGCAGTGAACACTCCAACGGGGATACGCAGTATTTT. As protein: CASSEHSNGDTQYF.

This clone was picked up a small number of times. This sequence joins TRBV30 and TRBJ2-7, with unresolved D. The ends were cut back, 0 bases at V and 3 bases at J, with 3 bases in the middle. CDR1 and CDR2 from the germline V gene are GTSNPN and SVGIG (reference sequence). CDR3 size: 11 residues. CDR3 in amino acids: CAWSVNYEQYF. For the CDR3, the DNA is TGTGCCTGGAGTGTTAACTACGAGCAGTACTTC. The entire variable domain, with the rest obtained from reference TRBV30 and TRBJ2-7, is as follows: SQTIHQWPATLVQPVGSPLSLECTVEGTSNPNLYWYRQAAGRGLQLLFYSVGIGQISSEVPQNLSASRPQDRQFILSSKKLLLSDSGFYLCAWSVNYEQYFGPGTRLTVT.

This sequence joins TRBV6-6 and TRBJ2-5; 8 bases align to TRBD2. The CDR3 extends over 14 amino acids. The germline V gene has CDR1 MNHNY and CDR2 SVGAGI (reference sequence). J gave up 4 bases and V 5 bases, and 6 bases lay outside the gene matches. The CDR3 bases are TGTGCCAGCAGTCCGTCGACTAGCGCAGAGACCCAGTACTTC. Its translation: CASSPSTSAETQYF.

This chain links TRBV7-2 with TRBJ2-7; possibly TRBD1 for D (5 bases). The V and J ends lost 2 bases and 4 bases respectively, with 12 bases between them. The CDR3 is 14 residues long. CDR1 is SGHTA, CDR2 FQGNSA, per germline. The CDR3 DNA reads TGTGCCAGCAGCTTAAGGCAGGGCGGATACGAGCAGTACTTC. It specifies CASSLRQGGYEQYF.

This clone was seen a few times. The CDR3 DNA sequence: TGTGCCTGTAACCTGGCTAGCGGACAAGAGACCCAGTACTTC. It specifies CACNLASGQETQYF. V and J are TRBV30 and TRBJ2-5, with 7 positions matching TRBD2. Germline V CDR1 and CDR2: GTSNPN, SVGIG (reference sequence). V shed 6 bases and J 2 bases; nucleotides not matched to a gene: 9. The CDR3 is made up of 14 amino acids.

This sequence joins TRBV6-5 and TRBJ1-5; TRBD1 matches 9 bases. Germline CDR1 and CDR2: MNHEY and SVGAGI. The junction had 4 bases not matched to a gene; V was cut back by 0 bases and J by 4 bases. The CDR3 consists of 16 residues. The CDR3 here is CASSYSKTGGNQPQHF. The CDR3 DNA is TGTGCCAGCAGTTACTCGAAGACAGGGGGTAATCAGCCCCAGCATTTT.

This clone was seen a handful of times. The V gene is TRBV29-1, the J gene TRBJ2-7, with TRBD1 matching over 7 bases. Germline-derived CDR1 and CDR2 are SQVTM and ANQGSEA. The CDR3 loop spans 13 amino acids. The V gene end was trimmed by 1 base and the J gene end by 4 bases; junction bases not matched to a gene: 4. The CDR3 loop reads CSVEGQGVYEQYF. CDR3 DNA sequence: TGCAGCGTTGAAGGACAGGGCGTGTACGAGCAGTACTTC.

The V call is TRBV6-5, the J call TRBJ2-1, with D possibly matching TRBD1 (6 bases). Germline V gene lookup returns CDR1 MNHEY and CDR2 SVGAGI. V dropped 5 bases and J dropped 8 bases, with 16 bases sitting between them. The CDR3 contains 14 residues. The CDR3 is CASSGQGNGDEQFF. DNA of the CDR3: TGTGCCAGCAGTGGGCAGGGGAATGGTGATGAGCAGTTCTTC.

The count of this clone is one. CDR3 protein: CASSLGLVEAFF. The CDR3 DNA follows: TGTGCCAGCAGTCTAGGACTAGTTGAAGCTTTCTTT. The genes are TRBV2 and TRBJ1-1, with D unresolved. The CDR3 has 12 amino acids. The V and J ends lost 5 bases and 7 bases respectively, with 11 bases between them. CDR1 and CDR2 (germline): SNHLY, FYNNEI.

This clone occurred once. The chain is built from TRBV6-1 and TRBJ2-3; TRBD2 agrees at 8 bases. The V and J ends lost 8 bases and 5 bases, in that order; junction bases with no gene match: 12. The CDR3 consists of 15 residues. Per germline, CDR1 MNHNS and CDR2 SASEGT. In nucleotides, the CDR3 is TGTGCCAGCTGTCCCGGGGCGGGAGGAAGAGATACGCAGTATTTT. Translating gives CASCPGAGGRDTQYF.

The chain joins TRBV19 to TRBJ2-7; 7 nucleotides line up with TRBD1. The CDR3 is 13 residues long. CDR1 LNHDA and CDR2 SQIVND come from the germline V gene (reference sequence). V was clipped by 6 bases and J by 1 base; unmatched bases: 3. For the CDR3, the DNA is TGTGCCAGTAGCGCGACAGGGTCCTACGAGCAGTACTTC. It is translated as CASSATGSYEQYF. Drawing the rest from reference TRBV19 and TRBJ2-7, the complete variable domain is DGGITQSPKYLFRKEGQNVTLSCEQNLNHDAMYWYRQDPGQGLRLIYYSQIVNDFQKGDIAEGYSVSREKKESFPLTVTSAQKNPTAFYLCASSATGSYEQYFGPGTRLTVT.

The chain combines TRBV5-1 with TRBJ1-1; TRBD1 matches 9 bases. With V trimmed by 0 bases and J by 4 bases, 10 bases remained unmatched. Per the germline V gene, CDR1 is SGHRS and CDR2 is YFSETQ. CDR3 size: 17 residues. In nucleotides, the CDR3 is TGCGCCAGCAGCTTGGGGGACAGGGTAGTTGTTGGCACTGAAGCTTTCTTT. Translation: CASSLGDRVVVGTEAFF.

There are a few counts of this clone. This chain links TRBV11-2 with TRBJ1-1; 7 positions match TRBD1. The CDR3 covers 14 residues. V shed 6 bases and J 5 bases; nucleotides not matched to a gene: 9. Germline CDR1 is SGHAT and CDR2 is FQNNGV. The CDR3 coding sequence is TGTGCCAGCAGTTTGACAGGGTGGGGTACTGAAGCTTTCTTT. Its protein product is CASSLTGWGTEAFF.

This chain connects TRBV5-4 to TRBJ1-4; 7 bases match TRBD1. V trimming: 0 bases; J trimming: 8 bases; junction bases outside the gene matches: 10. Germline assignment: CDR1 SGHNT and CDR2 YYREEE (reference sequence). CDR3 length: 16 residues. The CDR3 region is CASSLAQTGLEEKLFF. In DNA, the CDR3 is TGTGCCAGCAGCTTGGCCCAGACAGGGCTTGAAGAAAAACTGTTTTTT.

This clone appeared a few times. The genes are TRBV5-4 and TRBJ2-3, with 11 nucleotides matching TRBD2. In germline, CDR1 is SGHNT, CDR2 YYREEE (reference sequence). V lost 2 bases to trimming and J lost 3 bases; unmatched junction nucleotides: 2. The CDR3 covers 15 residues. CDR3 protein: CASSFRTSGTDTQYF. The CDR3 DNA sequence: TGTGCCAGCAGCTTCCGGACTAGCGGGACAGATACGCAGTATTTT.

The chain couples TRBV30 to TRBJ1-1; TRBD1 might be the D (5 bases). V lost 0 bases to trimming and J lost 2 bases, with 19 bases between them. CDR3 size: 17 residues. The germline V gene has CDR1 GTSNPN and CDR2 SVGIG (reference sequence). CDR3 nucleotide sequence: TGTGCCTGGAGTGTATGGAGGTGGGCCGGGACTAACACTGAAGCTTTCTTT. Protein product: CAWSVWRWAGTNTEAFF.

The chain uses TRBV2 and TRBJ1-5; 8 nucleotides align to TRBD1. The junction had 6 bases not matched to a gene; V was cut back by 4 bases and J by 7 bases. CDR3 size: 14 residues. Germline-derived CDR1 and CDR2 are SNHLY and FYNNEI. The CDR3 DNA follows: TGTGCCAGCAGTGGTACAGGGGGTGAGCAGCCCCAGCATTTT. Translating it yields CASSGTGGEQPQHF.

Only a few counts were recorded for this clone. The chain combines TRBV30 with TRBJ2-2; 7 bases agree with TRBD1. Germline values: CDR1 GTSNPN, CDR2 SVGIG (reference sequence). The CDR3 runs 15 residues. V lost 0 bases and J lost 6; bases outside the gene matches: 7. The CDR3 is CAWSVATGPPGELFF. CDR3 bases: TGTGCCTGGAGTGTAGCGACAGGGCCCCCCGGGGAGCTGTTTTTT.

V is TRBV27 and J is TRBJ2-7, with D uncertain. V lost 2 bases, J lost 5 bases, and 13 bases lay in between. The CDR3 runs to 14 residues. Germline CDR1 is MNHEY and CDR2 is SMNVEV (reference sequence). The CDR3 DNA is TGTGCCAGCAGTTTAAAAGGCGGTCTCCACGAGCAGTACTTC. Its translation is CASSLKGGLHEQYF.

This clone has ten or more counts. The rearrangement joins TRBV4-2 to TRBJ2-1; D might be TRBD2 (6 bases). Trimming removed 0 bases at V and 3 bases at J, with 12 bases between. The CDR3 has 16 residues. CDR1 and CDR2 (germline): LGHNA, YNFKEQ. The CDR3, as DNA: TGTGCCAGCAGCCAAGATGGGGCGGGGAACTACAATGAGCAGTTCTTC. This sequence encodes CASSQDGAGNYNEQFF.

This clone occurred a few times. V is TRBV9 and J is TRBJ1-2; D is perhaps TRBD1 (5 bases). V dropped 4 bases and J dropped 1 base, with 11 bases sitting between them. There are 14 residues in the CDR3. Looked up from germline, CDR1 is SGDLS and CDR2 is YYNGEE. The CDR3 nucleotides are TGTGCCAGCAGCCACGGGGGTCTTAACTATGGCTACACCTTC. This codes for CASSHGGLNYGYTF.